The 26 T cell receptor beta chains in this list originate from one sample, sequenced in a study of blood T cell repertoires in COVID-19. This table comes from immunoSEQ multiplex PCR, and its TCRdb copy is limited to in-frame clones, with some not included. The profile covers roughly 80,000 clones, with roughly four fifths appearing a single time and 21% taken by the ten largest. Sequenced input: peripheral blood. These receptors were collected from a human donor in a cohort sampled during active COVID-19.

The CDR3 nucleotides are TGTGCCAGCAGCCCCCGGACAGAAGAAAAACTGTTTTTT. Protein: CASSPRTEEKLFF. J is TRBJ1-4 and V is TRBV7-9, with D possibly TRBD1 on 6 matching bases. Germline V gene lookup returns CDR1 SEHNR and CDR2 FQNEAQ (reference sequence). V was cut by 5 bases and J by 8 bases, with 12 bases left in between. The CDR3 runs to 13 residues.

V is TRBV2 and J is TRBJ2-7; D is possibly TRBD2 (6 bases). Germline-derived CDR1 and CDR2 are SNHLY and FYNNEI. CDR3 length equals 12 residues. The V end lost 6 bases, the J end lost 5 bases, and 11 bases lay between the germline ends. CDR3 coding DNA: TGTGCCAGCAGCGACCCGGGGGACGAGCAGTACTTC. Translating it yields CASSDPGDEQYF.

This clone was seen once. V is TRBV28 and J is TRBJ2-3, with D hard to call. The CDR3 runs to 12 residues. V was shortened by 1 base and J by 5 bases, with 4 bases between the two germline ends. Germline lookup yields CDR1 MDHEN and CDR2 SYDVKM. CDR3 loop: CASSLSRDTQYF. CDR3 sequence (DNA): TGTGCCAGCAGTTTATCCAGAGATACGCAGTATTTT. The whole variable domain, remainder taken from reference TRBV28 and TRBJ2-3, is DVKVTQSSRYLVKRTGEKVFLECVQDMDHENMFWYRQDPGLGLRLIYFSYDVKMKEKGDIPEGYSVSREKKERFSLILESASTNQTSMYLCASSLSRDTQYFGPGTRLTVL.

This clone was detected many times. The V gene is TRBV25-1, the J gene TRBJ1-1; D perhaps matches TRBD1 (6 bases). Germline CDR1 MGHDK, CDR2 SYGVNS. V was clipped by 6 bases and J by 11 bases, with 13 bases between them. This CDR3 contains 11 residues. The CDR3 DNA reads TGTGCCAGCAGCCAAAGGGGGATGGCTTTCTTT. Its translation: CASSQRGMAFF.

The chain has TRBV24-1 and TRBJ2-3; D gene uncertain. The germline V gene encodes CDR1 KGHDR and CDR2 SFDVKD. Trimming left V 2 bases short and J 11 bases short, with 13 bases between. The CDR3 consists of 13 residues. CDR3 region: CATSDSSTSGQYF. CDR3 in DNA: TGTGCCACCAGTGATTCGTCCACATCTGGGCAGTATTTT.

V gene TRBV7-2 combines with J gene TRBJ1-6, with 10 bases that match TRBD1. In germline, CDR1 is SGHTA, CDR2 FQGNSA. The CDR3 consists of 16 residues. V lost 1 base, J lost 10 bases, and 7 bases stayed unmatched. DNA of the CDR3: TGTGCCAGCAGCTTAGTAACAGGGGACAGGGGATCACCCCTCCACTTT. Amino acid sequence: CASSLVTGDRGSPLHF.

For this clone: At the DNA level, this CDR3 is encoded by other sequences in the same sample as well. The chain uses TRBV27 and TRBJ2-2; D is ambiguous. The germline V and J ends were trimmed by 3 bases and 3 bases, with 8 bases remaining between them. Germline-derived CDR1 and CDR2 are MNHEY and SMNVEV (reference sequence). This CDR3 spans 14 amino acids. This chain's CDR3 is CASSFSRYTGELFF. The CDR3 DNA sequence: TGTGCCAGCAGTTTTTCTAGGTACACCGGGGAGCTGTTTTTT.

Here the CDR3 reads CASSSTGAGTGELFF. In nucleotides, the CDR3 is TGCGCCAGCAGCAGCACAGGGGCAGGGACCGGGGAGCTGTTTTTT. The chain joins TRBV5-1 to TRBJ2-2, with 7 nucleotides matching TRBD1. J was trimmed by 5 bases and V by 4 bases; bases with no gene match: 8. The CDR3 length is 15 residues. Looked up from germline, CDR1 is SGHRS and CDR2 is YFSETQ.

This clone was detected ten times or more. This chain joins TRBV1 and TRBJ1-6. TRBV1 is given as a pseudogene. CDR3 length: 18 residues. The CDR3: CTSSQVSGKESYNSPLHF. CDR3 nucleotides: TGCACCAGCAGCCAAGTTTCGGGAAAAGAGTCCTATAATTCACCCCTCCACTTT.

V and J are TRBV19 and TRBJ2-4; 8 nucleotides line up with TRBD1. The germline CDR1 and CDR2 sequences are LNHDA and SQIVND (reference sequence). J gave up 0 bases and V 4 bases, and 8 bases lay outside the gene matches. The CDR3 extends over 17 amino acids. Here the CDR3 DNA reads TGTGCCAGTAGTACCGGGACAGGCCGATTAGCCAAAAACATTCAGTACTTC. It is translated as CASSTGTGRLAKNIQYF.

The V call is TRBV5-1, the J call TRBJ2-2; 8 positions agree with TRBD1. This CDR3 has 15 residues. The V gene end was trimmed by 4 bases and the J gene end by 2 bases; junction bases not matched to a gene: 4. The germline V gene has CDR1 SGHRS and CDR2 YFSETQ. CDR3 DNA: TGCGCCAGCAGCCTGTCAGGGGGCAACACCGGGGAGCTGTTTTTT. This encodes CASSLSGGNTGELFF.

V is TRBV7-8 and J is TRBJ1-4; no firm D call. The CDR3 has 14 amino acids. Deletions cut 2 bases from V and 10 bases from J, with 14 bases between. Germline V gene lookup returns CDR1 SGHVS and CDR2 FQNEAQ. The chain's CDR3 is CASSLITVGGKLFF. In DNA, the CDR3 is TGTGCCAGCAGCTTAATAACCGTCGGTGGAAAACTGTTTTTT.

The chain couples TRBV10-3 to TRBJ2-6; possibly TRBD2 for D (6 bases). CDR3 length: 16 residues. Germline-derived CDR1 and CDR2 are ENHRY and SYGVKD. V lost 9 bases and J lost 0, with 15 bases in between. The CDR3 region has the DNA TGTGCCATGCGGCGGGACGGTAGCTCTGGGGCCAACGTCCTGACTTTC. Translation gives CAMRRDGSSGANVLTF.

DNA for the CDR3: TGTGCCACTTTTCCCCCTTATGGCTACACCTTC. Residues: CATFPPYGYTF. V gene TRBV7-9 combines with J gene TRBJ1-2, with D hard to call. Germline V gene sequence: CDR1 SEHNR, CDR2 FQNEAQ (reference sequence). The CDR3 consists of 11 residues. V was cut by 10 bases and J by 5 bases, with 11 bases left in between.

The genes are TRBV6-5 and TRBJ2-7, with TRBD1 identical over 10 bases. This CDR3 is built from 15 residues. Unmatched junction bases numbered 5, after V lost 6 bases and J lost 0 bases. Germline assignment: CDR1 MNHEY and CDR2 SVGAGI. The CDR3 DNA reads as TGTGCCAGCAGCCGACAGGGGGCCGGCTCCTACGAGCAGTACTTC. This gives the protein CASSRQGAGSYEQYF.

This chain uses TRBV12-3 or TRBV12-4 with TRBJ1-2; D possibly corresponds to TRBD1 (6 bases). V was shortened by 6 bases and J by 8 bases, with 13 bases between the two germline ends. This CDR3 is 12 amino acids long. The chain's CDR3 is CASSLGGRGYTF. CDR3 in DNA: TGTGCCAGCAGCCTAGGGGGACGCGGCTACACCTTC.

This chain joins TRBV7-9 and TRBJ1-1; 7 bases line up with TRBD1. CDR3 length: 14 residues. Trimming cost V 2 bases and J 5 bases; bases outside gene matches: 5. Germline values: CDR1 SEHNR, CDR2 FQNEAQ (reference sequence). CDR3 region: CASSLNPRGTEAFF. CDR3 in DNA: TGTGCCAGCAGCTTAAACCCCAGGGGGACTGAAGCTTTCTTT. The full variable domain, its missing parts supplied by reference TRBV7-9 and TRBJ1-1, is DTGVSQNPRHKITKRGQNVTFRCDPISEHNRLYWYRQTLGQGPEFLTYFQNEAQLEKSRLLSDRFSAERPKGSFSTLEIQRTEQGDSAMYLCASSLNPRGTEAFFGQGTRLTVV.

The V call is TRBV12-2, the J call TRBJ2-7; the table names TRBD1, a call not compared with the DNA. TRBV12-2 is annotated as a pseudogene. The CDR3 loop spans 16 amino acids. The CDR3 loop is CASRQTTGGLLDEQYF. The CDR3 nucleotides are TGTGCAAGTCGCCAAACGACAGGGGGGTTGCTTGACGAGCAGTACTTC.

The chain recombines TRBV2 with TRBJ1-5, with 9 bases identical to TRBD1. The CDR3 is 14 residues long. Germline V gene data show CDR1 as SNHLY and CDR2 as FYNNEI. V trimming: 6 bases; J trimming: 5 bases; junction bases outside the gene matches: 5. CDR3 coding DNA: TGTGCCAGCAGGACGGGACAGGGCTATCAGCCCCAGCATTTT. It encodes CASRTGQGYQPQHF.

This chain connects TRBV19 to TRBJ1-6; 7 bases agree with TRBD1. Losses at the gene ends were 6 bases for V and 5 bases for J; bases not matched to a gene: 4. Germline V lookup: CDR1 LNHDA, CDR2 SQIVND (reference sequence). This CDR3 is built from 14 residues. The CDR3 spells CASRGTADNSPLHF. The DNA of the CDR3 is TGTGCCAGTAGGGGGACAGCAGATAATTCACCCCTCCACTTT.

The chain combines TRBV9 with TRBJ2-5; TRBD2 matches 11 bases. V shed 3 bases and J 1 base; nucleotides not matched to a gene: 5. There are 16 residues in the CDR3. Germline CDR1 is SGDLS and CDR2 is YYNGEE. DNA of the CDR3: TGTGCCAGCAGCGGTAGCGGGGGGGTACTCCAAGAGACCCAGTACTTC. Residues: CASSGSGGVLQETQYF.

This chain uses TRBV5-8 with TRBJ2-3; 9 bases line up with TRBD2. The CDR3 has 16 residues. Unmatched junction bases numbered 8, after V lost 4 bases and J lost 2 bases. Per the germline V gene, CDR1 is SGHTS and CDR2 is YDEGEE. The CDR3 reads CASSRGRGGNTDTQYF. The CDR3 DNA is TGTGCCAGCAGCCGCGGGCGGGGGGGGAACACAGATACGCAGTATTTT.

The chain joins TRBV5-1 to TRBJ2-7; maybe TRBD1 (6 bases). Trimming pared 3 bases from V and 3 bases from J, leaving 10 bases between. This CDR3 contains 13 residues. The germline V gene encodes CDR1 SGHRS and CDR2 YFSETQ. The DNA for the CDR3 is TGCGCCAGCAGCTCGGACAGACTCTACGAGCAGTACTTC. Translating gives CASSSDRLYEQYF.

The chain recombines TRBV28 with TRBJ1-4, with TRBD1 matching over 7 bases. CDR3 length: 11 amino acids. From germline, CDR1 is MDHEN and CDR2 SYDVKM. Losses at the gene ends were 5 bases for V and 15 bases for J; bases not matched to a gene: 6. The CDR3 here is CASSRQGAVFF. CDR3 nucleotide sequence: TGTGCCAGCAGTCGACAGGGAGCAGTGTTTTTT.

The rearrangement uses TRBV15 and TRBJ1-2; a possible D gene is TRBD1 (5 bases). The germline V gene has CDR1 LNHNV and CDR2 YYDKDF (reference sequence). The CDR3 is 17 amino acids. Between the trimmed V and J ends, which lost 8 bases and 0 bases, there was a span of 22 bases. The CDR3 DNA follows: TGTGCCACCCGACTTGTTAATACACCGACAGCTAACTATGGCTACACCTTC. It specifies CATRLVNTPTANYGYTF.

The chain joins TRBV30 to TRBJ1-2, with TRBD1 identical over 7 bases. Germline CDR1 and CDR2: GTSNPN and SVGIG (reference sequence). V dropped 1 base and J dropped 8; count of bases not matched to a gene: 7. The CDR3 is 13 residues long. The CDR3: CAWSEDRASGYTF. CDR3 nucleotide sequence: TGTGCCTGGAGTGAAGACAGGGCGTCCGGCTACACCTTC.